The source of this T cell receptor beta chain is a study of regulatory T cells in long-lasting Graves disease. Study background: Over 5 years of antithyroid drugs plus positive TSH receptor antibodies defined persistent Graves' disease.

The authors built TCR beta libraries using iRepertoire HTBI primers and Arm-PCR of CDR3 regions. Under the authors' procedure: Across samples, roughly 58 TRBV and some 15 TRBJ segments were found. From the multiplex PCR reads, TCRdb called clonotypes with MiXCR, one entry per CDR3 protein. TCRdb, rather than the study authors, made the V and J calls. The sample consists of 300,000 to 350,000 distinct CDR3 sequences, around 20% of them appearing once. This CDR3 has 13 residues. V dropped 3 bases and J dropped 6 bases, with 8 bases sitting between them. Per germline, CDR1 WNHNN and CDR2 SYGVQD (reference sequence). Indicated time point: persistent/refractory GD, antithyroid drugs over 5 years with positive TRAb. PBMCs were the source of the RNA used for TCR sequencing. Study results and limitations: TRBV28, TRBJ1-2 and TRBJ2-5 were segments that persistent disease favored.

This clonotype was seen only a few times. Its target is unknown. This TCR came from a female donor with Graves disease. The rearrangement uses TRBV10-1 and TRBJ2-2; D assignment may be TRBD1 or TRBD2 (5 bases each). Material: peripheral blood mononuclear cells (PBMCs), obtained when the disease was refractory, from a patient treated with antithyroid drugs. The CDR3 region has the DNA TGCGCCAGCAGTGAAGGGGAGTCCGGGGAGCTGTTTTTT. Translating it yields CASSEGESGELFF.